This is a list of T cell receptor beta chains from one sample in a study of blood T cell repertoires in COVID-19. Only in-frame clones appear in the TCRdb table, and some are missing; sequencing was by immunoSEQ multiplex PCR. The top ten hold approximately 5.4% of the sample, which has some 330,000 clones, 75% to 90% seen once. Sequencing was carried out using PBMCs or T cells enriched from blood (not recorded which). These receptors all stem from a woman aged 45-65 years who had recovered from COVID-19. Both conserved end residues are trimmed from each CDR3. Not every row has a clone size; where given, it reads once, few, many or a size class.

abundance: -
j_gene: TRBJ2-3
v_gene: TRBV5-1
CDR3aa: ASSLAGGSDTQY

abundance: -
j_gene: TRBJ2-3
v_gene: TRBV6-2/TRBV6-3
CDR3aa: ASSYGWESRDTQY

abundance: -
j_gene: TRBJ1-2
v_gene: TRBV28
CDR3aa: ASSEYRVDYGYT

abundance: once
j_gene: TRBJ1-4
v_gene: TRBV11-3
CDR3aa: ASSSRDRGLEKLF

abundance: -
j_gene: TRBJ2-2
v_gene: TRBV6-4
CDR3aa: ASSAQNTGELF

abundance: -
j_gene: TRBJ1-3
v_gene: TRBV9
CDR3aa: ASSSRPGSGNTIY

abundance: once
j_gene: TRBJ1-2
v_gene: TRBV30
CDR3aa: AWSLRPQRNGYT

abundance: -
j_gene: TRBJ2-7
v_gene: TRBV6-2/TRBV6-3
CDR3aa: ASSPRWHPRGYEQY

abundance: few
j_gene: TRBJ1-2
v_gene: TRBV11-2
CDR3aa: ASSRQGDYGYT

abundance: -
j_gene: TRBJ2-3
v_gene: TRBV18
CDR3aa: ASSPEDTQY

abundance: once
j_gene: TRBJ2-1
v_gene: TRBV19
CDR3aa: ASSSGAYNEQF

abundance: -
j_gene: TRBJ2-2
v_gene: TRBV15
CDR3aa: ATSRGPGELF

abundance: once
j_gene: TRBJ1-5
v_gene: TRBV4-3
CDR3aa: ASSPDSGNQPQH

abundance: -
j_gene: TRBJ1-6
v_gene: TRBV7-9
CDR3aa: ASSSSGGGSGSPLH

abundance: -
j_gene: TRBJ2-2
v_gene: TRBV7-8
CDR3aa: ASSTLGSLNTGELF

abundance: -
j_gene: TRBJ1-5
v_gene: TRBV6-5
CDR3aa: ASSSSRGSNQPQH

abundance: -
j_gene: TRBJ1-2
v_gene: TRBV24-1
CDR3aa: ATSRSSYYGYT

abundance: -
j_gene: TRBJ1-2
v_gene: TRBV10-3
CDR3aa: AISGPTGDYGYT

abundance: -
j_gene: TRBJ2-7
v_gene: TRBV29-1
CDR3aa: SVAERAYEQY

abundance: -
j_gene: TRBJ2-3
v_gene: TRBV30
CDR3aa: AWSVGTASTDTQY

abundance: -
j_gene: TRBJ1-2
v_gene: TRBV29-1
CDR3aa: SVEGKQFSYGYT

abundance: -
j_gene: TRBJ2-1
v_gene: TRBV7-6
CDR3aa: ASSSGLVSRNEQF

abundance: -
j_gene: TRBJ1-5
v_gene: TRBV6-2/TRBV6-3
CDR3aa: ASSRQGARGQPQH

abundance: -
j_gene: TRBJ2-1
v_gene: TRBV19
CDR3aa: ATSTWGDEQF

abundance: -
j_gene: TRBJ2-1
v_gene: TRBV9
CDR3aa: ASSVEQFSYNEQF

abundance: -
j_gene: TRBJ1-1
v_gene: TRBV2
CDR3aa: ASSVPAGLNTEAF

abundance: few
j_gene: TRBJ2-1
v_gene: TRBV3-1/TRBV3-2
CDR3aa: ASSQDIPRDNNEQF

abundance: -
j_gene: TRBJ1-2
v_gene: TRBV13
CDR3aa: ASSLVDYGYT

abundance: -
j_gene: TRBJ1-1
v_gene: TRBV7-8
CDR3aa: ASSLPFKNTEAF

abundance: -
j_gene: TRBJ1-5
v_gene: TRBV29-1
CDR3aa: SVGTGVNQPQH

abundance: -
j_gene: TRBJ2-3
v_gene: TRBV3-1/TRBV3-2
CDR3aa: ASSHLGLALPDTQY

abundance: once
j_gene: TRBJ2-1
v_gene: TRBV5-1
CDR3aa: ASSLMLGQGLNEQF

abundance: -
j_gene: TRBJ2-5
v_gene: TRBV9
CDR3aa: ASSASGRPLQETQY

abundance: -
j_gene: TRBJ1-3
v_gene: TRBV7-2
CDR3aa: ASSNGQLSGNTIY

abundance: once
j_gene: TRBJ2-5
v_gene: TRBV5-3
CDR3aa: ARSLVRDRGWTSGIHQETQY

abundance: -
j_gene: TRBJ2-5
v_gene: TRBV5-1
CDR3aa: ASSTGTGVQETQY